A single sample gave rise to the 23 T cell receptor beta chains below, sequenced in a study of cytomegalovirus exposure and HLA in healthy donors. Data came from immunoSEQ multiplex PCR; TCRdb stores just in-frame clones and leaves some out. The profile shows approximately 120,000 clones, roughly 93% of them singletons. Input material: PBMCs. The receptors here all came from a woman aged 18 to 35 in good health and CMV-seronegative.

V and J are TRBV5-1 and TRBJ2-1, with D perhaps TRBD1 (6 bases). The V and J ends lost 5 bases and 7 bases respectively, with 13 bases between them. CDR3 length: 13 residues. Germline values: CDR1 SGHRS, CDR2 YFSETQ. The CDR3 coding sequence is TGCGCCAGCAGACGGGACACTGGGAATGAGCAGTTCTTC. Protein: CASRRDTGNEQFF.

The J gene is TRBJ1-3, the V gene TRBV9; D possibly corresponds to TRBD1 (6 bases). CDR1 is SGDLS, CDR2 YYNGEE, per germline. V shed 7 bases and J shed 8 bases, with 19 bases lying between them. This CDR3 contains 14 residues. The CDR3 coding sequence is TGTGCCAGCGCGGGGGCAGGGGAGGGATACACCATATATTTT. Translated: CASAGAGEGYTIYF.

The chain couples TRBV9 to TRBJ2-2, with D tentatively TRBD2 (7 bases). Trimming removed 2 bases at V and 4 bases at J, with 15 bases between. There are 16 residues in the CDR3. Germline CDR1 reads SGDLS; CDR2 reads YYNGEE. The CDR3 coding sequence is TGTGCCAGCAGCGTGCGCGCGGGGGCAGGCACCGGGGAGCTGTTTTTT. Its protein is CASSVRAGAGTGELFF.

The DNA of the CDR3 is TGTGCCAGCAGCGTAGCTACCGGGGGTGAGCAGTTCTTC. Its translation is CASSVATGGEQFF. The chain employs TRBV9 and TRBJ2-1, with D possibly TRBD2 on 6 matching bases. Germline CDR1 SGDLS, CDR2 YYNGEE. CDR3 length: 13 residues. V was cut by 0 bases and J by 9 bases, with 10 bases left in between.

The rearrangement uses TRBV6-5 and TRBJ2-7; 7 bases line up with TRBD1. In germline, CDR1 is MNHEY, CDR2 SVGAGI. The CDR3 contains 14 residues. After removal of 5 bases from V and 0 bases from J, the junction contained 4 bases not matched to a gene. The CDR3 reads CASSPGQASYEQYF. CDR3 in DNA: TGTGCCAGCAGTCCTGGACAGGCCTCCTACGAGCAGTACTTC.

V is TRBV2 and J is TRBJ1-2; tentatively, D is TRBD1 (5 bases). CDR1 and CDR2 (germline): SNHLY, FYNNEI. Trimming pared 7 bases from V and 4 bases from J, leaving 22 bases between. CDR3 length: 16 amino acids. CDR3 protein: CASIAYPGSESYGYTF. The CDR3 DNA follows: TGTGCCAGCATCGCTTACCCAGGGTCGGAGTCCTATGGCTACACCTTC.

The chain carries TRBV21-1 and TRBJ2-7; the table gives TRBD1 as D, unverified against the DNA. TRBV21-1 is listed as a pseudogene. The CDR3 contains 18 residues. In DNA, the CDR3 is TGTGCCAGCAGCAAGACGTTACAGGGGGCGCGTCTCAGGTACGAGCAGTACTTC. It translates to CASSKTLQGARLRYEQYF.

The chain is built from TRBV6-5 and TRBJ1-1; D remains ambiguous. V was clipped by 2 bases and J by 0 bases, with 7 bases between them. The CDR3 spans 14 residues. The germline gives CDR1 MNHEY, CDR2 SVGAGI. CDR3 bases: TGTGCCAGCAGTTACCCAGGTGTGAACACTGAAGCTTTCTTT. As protein: CASSYPGVNTEAFF.

This sequence joins TRBV6-4 and TRBJ1-5; D is undetermined. Trimming removed 4 bases from V and 5 bases from J, with 9 bases in between. This CDR3 comprises 13 residues. Germline V CDR1 and CDR2: MRHNA, SNTAGT. The CDR3 DNA reads TGTGCCAGCAGTGTGGAGGCGGATCAGCCCCAGCATTTT. The encoded protein is CASSVEADQPQHF.

This clone came up once. V and J are TRBV4-1 and TRBJ2-7; 9 bases match TRBD2. This CDR3 spans 17 amino acids. Trimming took 3 bases from V and 2 from J; bases not matched to a gene: 11. Germline-derived CDR1 and CDR2 are MGHRA and YSYEKL. The DNA of the CDR3 is TGCGCCAGCAGCCATTTGTCGGCGGGGGGGTTCACCTACGAGCAGTACTTC. It specifies CASSHLSAGGFTYEQYF.

The chain joins TRBV5-1 to TRBJ2-3; 15 bases are a match to TRBD2. Germline V CDR1 and CDR2: SGHRS, YFSETQ. The V gene end was trimmed by 4 bases and the J gene end by 2 bases; junction bases not matched to a gene: 5. This CDR3 has 17 residues. CDR3 loop: CASSPGTSGGFTDTQYF. The DNA for the CDR3 is TGCGCCAGCAGCCCCGGGACTAGCGGGGGGTTCACAGATACGCAGTATTTT.

Points on this clone: Germline and junction disagree at one end, which may indicate a read error. The rearrangement uses TRBV5-6 and TRBJ1-1; TRBD1 matches 10 bases. The germline gives CDR1 SGHDT, CDR2 YYEEEE. The CDR3 is 16 amino acids. The CDR3 region is CASRLGQGYSWTEAFF. As DNA, the CDR3 is TGTGCCAGCAGATTGGGACAGGGGTATTCGTGGACTGAAGCTTTCTTT.

This chain joins TRBV30 and TRBJ2-2; a weak D match, TRBD1 (5 bases). With 6 bases removed from V and 2 bases from J, the gap between germline ends came to 16 bases. In germline, CDR1 is GTSNPN, CDR2 SVGIG (reference sequence). The CDR3 has 15 amino acids. The CDR3 coding sequence is TGTGCCTGCCCGTCCACAGGTGACAACACCGGGGAGCTGTTTTTT. Translating gives CACPSTGDNTGELFF. The whole variable domain, remainder taken from reference TRBV30 and TRBJ2-2, is SQTIHQWPATLVQPVGSPLSLECTVEGTSNPNLYWYRQAAGRGLQLLFYSVGIGQISSEVPQNLSASRPQDRQFILSSKKLLLSDSGFYLCACPSTGDNTGELFFGEGSRLTVL.

This chain joins TRBV10-1 and TRBJ2-3; maybe TRBD1 (5 bases). The V end lost 8 bases, the J end lost 3 bases, and 12 bases lay between the germline ends. CDR1 is WNHNN, CDR2 SYGVQD, per germline (reference sequence). The CDR3 covers 13 residues. This CDR3 is CASSRVRTDTQYF. The DNA for the CDR3 is TGCGCCAGCTCCAGGGTGAGGACAGATACGCAGTATTTT.

The genes are TRBV6-1 and TRBJ1-4; a weak D match, TRBD1 (6 bases). The germline CDR1 and CDR2 sequences are MNHNS and SASEGT. V was trimmed by 3 bases and J by 8 bases, leaving 19 bases between them. The CDR3 has 16 amino acids. The DNA of the CDR3 is TGTGCCAGCAGTGAGAGGTCCGGGGGGCGGTGGGAAAAACTGTTTTTT. Encoded protein: CASSERSGGRWEKLFF.

This chain links TRBV19 with TRBJ1-1; D not certain. Trimming removed 3 bases from V and 0 bases from J, with 11 bases in between. This CDR3 has 15 residues. Germline lookup yields CDR1 LNHDA and CDR2 SQIVND (reference sequence). The CDR3 nucleotides are TGTGCCAGTAGTATGATCGGGGAGATGAACACTGAAGCTTTCTTT. Translation: CASSMIGEMNTEAFF.

The CDR3 DNA reads TGTGCCAGCTCAGCGGACGGTGGCGCGGGTATAGAGCAGTACTTC. Translating it yields CASSADGGAGIEQYF. V gene TRBV18 combines with J gene TRBJ2-7, with TRBD2 as a possible D gene (5 bases). Looked up from germline, CDR1 is KGHSH and CDR2 is LQKENI. With 5 bases removed from V and 7 bases from J, the gap between germline ends came to 21 bases. The CDR3 spans 15 residues.

The rearrangement uses TRBV19 and TRBJ2-2; no clear D. The CDR3 is 14 residues long. Trimming took off 0 bases at V and 3 bases at J, with 5 bases between the two ends. CDR1 is LNHDA, CDR2 SQIVND, per germline (reference sequence). CDR3: CASSIDRDTGELFF. As DNA, the CDR3 is TGTGCCAGTAGTATAGATCGAGACACCGGGGAGCTGTTTTTT.

V and J are TRBV5-6 and TRBJ2-7; D is possibly TRBD2 (5 bases). CDR3 size: 12 residues. The V gene lost 6 bases and the J gene lost 1 base, with 8 bases spanning the gap. The germline gives CDR1 SGHDT, CDR2 YYEEEE. This chain's CDR3 is CASNGGSYEQYF. The CDR3 DNA reads as TGTGCCAGCAACGGCGGGTCCTACGAGCAGTACTTC.

This chain links TRBV14 with TRBJ2-1; the match to TRBD2 covers 11 bases. The V and J ends lost 0 bases and 7 bases, in that order; junction bases with no gene match: 14. This CDR3 has 19 residues. In germline, CDR1 is SGHDN, CDR2 FVKESK. CDR3 nucleotide sequence: TGTGCCAGCAGCCAAGATTTCCCGCTAGCGGGAGGTCGTTGGAATGAGCAGTTCTTC. Encoded protein: CASSQDFPLAGGRWNEQFF.

This rearrangement joins TRBV9 to TRBJ2-3; 8 bases fit TRBD2. With V trimmed by 4 bases and J by 2 bases, 6 bases remained unmatched. Germline lookup yields CDR1 SGDLS and CDR2 YYNGEE. The CDR3 has 15 amino acids. The CDR3 loop reads CASSTSTSATDTQYF. CDR3 nucleotide sequence: TGTGCCAGCAGCACCTCGACTAGCGCCACAGATACGCAGTATTTT.

The V and J genes are TRBV28 and TRBJ1-2; maybe TRBD1 (5 bases). The V gene lost 4 bases and the J gene lost 5 bases, with 14 bases spanning the gap. This CDR3 has 14 residues. Germline assignment: CDR1 MDHEN and CDR2 SYDVKM. For the CDR3, the DNA is TGTGCCAGCAGTTCGGGGGGTAATTGGTATGGCTACACCTTC. This codes for CASSSGGNWYGYTF.

V gene TRBV6-5 combines with J gene TRBJ2-1; possibly TRBD1 for D (5 bases). CDR1 is MNHEY and CDR2 is SVGAGI in the germline V gene. The CDR3 loop spans 11 amino acids. V dropped 8 bases and J dropped 14 bases, with 16 bases sitting between them. The CDR3 protein is CASLGSRVEFF. The CDR3 DNA sequence: TGTGCCAGCTTAGGAAGCAGGGTGGAGTTCTTC.